This record concerns one T cell receptor (beta chain) sequence. As yet, its antigen is unknown. These data come from a study of esophageal squamous cell carcinoma under preoperative chemotherapy. Study results and limitations: Tumor-infiltrating lymphocytes showed no significant post-chemotherapy TCR diversity increase, unlike peripheral T cells.

Time point noted: before preoperative PTX-NDP chemotherapy. One entry per CDR3 protein results from TCRdb running MiXCR on the PCR reads. The table includes approximately 16,000 distinct CDR3 sequences, 40% to 50% detected once. Germline V gene sequence: CDR1 SGHTA, CDR2 FQGNSA. Trimming took 8 bases from V and 10 from J, leaving 24 bases between them. This CDR3 has 15 amino acids. The genes are TRBV7-2 and TRBJ2-1; the D gene is possibly TRBD2 (7 bases). This sample was obtained from a patient given preoperative chemotherapy. This sequence originates from a human donor with esophageal squamous cell carcinoma. The donor label of this sample is uncertain. Here the CDR3 reads CASGGGGAGVYEQFF. In DNA form, the CDR3 reads TGTGCCAGCGGGGGGGGGGGGGCGGGAGTCTACGAGCAGTTCTTC.